The 13 T cell receptor beta chains in this list originate from one sample, sequenced in a study of a mutant IDH1 vaccine in newly diagnosed glioma. For these receptors, no antigen is known. Time point denoted: week 11, during vaccination. Topical imiquimod accompanied each vaccine dose, which consisted of 300 ug of mutant IDH1 20-mer peptide. Assay: immunoSEQ multiplex PCR; the TCRdb copy retains only in-frame clones and omits some. The sample consists of 50,000 to 65,000 clones, around 90% of them appearing once. The sequences come from PBMCs, collected from a glioma patient whose treatment included an IDH1 peptide vaccine. These receptors were collected from a man aged 45-65 years with glioma.

The chain has TRBV7-9 and TRBJ2-5, with TRBD2 matching 8 bases. The CDR3 is 14 amino acids. Trimming removed 2 bases from V and 5 bases from J; junction bases left unmatched: 4. Germline V lookup: CDR1 SEHNR, CDR2 FQNEAQ (reference sequence). CDR3 nucleotide sequence: TGTGCCAGCAGCTTACAAGCGGGAGTTGAGACCCAGTACTTC. It translates to CASSLQAGVETQYF.

This rearrangement joins TRBV10-3 to TRBJ2-7; D gene unclear. Germline CDR1 reads ENHRY; CDR2 reads SYGVKD. The CDR3 is 12 residues long. V was shortened by 6 bases and J by 4 bases, with 10 bases between the two germline ends. The CDR3 region has the DNA TGTGCCATCAGCCCCCAGGATTACGAGCAGTACTTC. This codes for CAISPQDYEQYF.

The gene calls are TRBV6-5 and TRBJ1-1, with a weak D call TRBD1 (6 bases). This CDR3 contains 15 residues. V was shortened by 8 bases and J by 0 bases, with 16 bases between the two germline ends. Germline CDR1 is MNHEY and CDR2 is SVGAGI. The CDR3 loop is CASRRGAQMNTEAFF. CDR3 DNA sequence: TGTGCCAGCCGCCGGGGGGCGCAGATGAACACTGAAGCTTTCTTT.

The chain carries TRBV7-2 and TRBJ2-2, with TRBD1 identical over 12 bases. CDR3 length: 17 amino acids. Germline lookup yields CDR1 SGHTA and CDR2 FQGNSA. With V trimmed by 3 bases and J by 7 bases, 9 bases remained unmatched. As DNA, the CDR3 is TGTGCCAGCAGCTTGTACCGGGACAGGGGGCGCAACGGGGAGCTGTTTTTT. It translates to CASSLYRDRGRNGELFF.

This rearrangement joins TRBV7-9 to TRBJ1-1; 8 positions agree with TRBD1. The CDR3 contains 15 residues. CDR1 is SEHNR and CDR2 is FQNEAQ in the germline V gene (reference sequence). Trimming cost V 0 bases and J 7 bases; bases outside gene matches: 7. The CDR3 sequence: CASSLALGTGDEAFF. CDR3 coding DNA: TGTGCCAGCAGCTTAGCCCTCGGGACAGGAGATGAAGCTTTCTTT.

The chain uses TRBV6-1 and TRBJ1-2; D perhaps matches TRBD1 (5 bases). In germline, CDR1 is MNHNS, CDR2 SASEGT. Trimming removed 6 bases at V and 5 bases at J, with 10 bases between. CDR3 length: 12 residues. CDR3 bases: TGTGCCAGCAGGCAGGGTGGGTATGGCTACACCTTC. Translated: CASRQGGYGYTF.

This chain uses TRBV4-3 with TRBJ2-1; D is undetermined. The germline V and J ends were trimmed by 0 bases and 4 bases, with 10 bases remaining between them. There are 15 residues in the CDR3. Germline assignment: CDR1 LGHNA and CDR2 YSLEER. In nucleotides, the CDR3 is TGCGCCAGCAGCCAAGACTCGTCCTTTTACAATGAGCAGTTCTTC. Translated, it gives CASSQDSSFYNEQFF.

This chain connects TRBV6-6 to TRBJ1-2; 9 bases are shared with TRBD1. The CDR3 has 16 amino acids. Unmatched junction bases numbered 11, after V lost 4 bases and J lost 5 bases. Germline CDR1 and CDR2: MNHNY and SVGAGI (reference sequence). Written as DNA, the CDR3 is TGTGCCAGCAGTTTCCTAGCCCGGGACAGGGTATATGGCTACACCTTC. This codes for CASSFLARDRVYGYTF.

The chain joins TRBV5-1 to TRBJ1-2; D possibly corresponds to TRBD1 (6 bases). CDR3 length: 14 residues. Germline loops: CDR1 SGHRS, CDR2 YFSETQ. The V end was cut by 4 bases, the J end by 0 bases, with 10 bases between. CDR3 nucleotide sequence: TGCGCCAGCAGCCCGGACAGAACTAACTATGGCTACACCTTC. Translating gives CASSPDRTNYGYTF.

The chain combines TRBV27 with TRBJ1-2; D remains ambiguous. The CDR3 consists of 15 residues. The germline CDR1 and CDR2 sequences are MNHEY and SMNVEV (reference sequence). Trimming stripped 5 bases from V and 1 base from J, with 14 bases between. CDR3 sequence reads: CASSPDGSLNYGYTF. CDR3 bases: TGTGCCAGCAGTCCGGACGGAAGCCTTAACTATGGCTACACCTTC.

The CDR3 loop reads CASSLSGGNIQYF. DNA of the CDR3: TGTGCCAGTAGTCTCTCCGGGGGGAACATTCAGTACTTC. The V and J genes are TRBV19 and TRBJ2-4; TRBD2 agrees at 7 bases. V dropped 5 bases and J dropped 7; count of bases not matched to a gene: 5. Germline-derived CDR1 and CDR2 are LNHDA and SQIVND (reference sequence). The CDR3 length is 13 residues. Full variable domain (remainder filled in from reference TRBV19 and TRBJ2-4): DGGITQSPKYLFRKEGQNVTLSCEQNLNHDAMYWYRQDPGQGLRLIYYSQIVNDFQKGDIAEGYSVSREKKESFPLTVTSAQKNPTAFYLCASSLSGGNIQYFGAGTRLSVL.

This chain links TRBV7-9 with TRBJ1-1, with TRBD1 as a possible D gene (5 bases). CDR1 is SEHNR and CDR2 is FQNEAQ in the germline V gene (reference sequence). The CDR3 has 14 amino acids. Trimming removed 5 bases at V and 1 base at J, with 11 bases between. This chain's CDR3 is CASSPLGGNTEAFF. DNA of the CDR3: TGTGCCAGCAGCCCTCTCGGGGGGAACACTGAAGCTTTCTTT.

The chain joins TRBV6-5 to TRBJ1-1; TRBD1 might be the D (5 bases). V was trimmed by 8 bases and J by 4 bases, leaving 17 bases between them. Per germline, CDR1 MNHEY and CDR2 SVGAGI. CDR3 length: 14 amino acids. The CDR3 coding sequence is TGTGCCAGCCGGGGCGGGCGAATAGGCACTGAAGCTTTCTTT. Encoded protein: CASRGGRIGTEAFF.